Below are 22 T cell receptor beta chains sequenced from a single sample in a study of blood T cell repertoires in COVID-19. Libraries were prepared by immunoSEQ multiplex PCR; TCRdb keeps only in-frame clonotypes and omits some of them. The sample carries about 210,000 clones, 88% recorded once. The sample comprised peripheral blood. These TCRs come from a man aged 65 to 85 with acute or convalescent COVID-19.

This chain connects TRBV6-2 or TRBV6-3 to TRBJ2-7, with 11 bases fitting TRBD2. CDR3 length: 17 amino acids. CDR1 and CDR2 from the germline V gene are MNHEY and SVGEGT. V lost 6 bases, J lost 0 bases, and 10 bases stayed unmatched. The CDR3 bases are TGTGCCAGCAGACCTCCCGGACTAGCGGGCCTCTCCTACGAGCAGTACTTC. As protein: CASRPPGLAGLSYEQYF.

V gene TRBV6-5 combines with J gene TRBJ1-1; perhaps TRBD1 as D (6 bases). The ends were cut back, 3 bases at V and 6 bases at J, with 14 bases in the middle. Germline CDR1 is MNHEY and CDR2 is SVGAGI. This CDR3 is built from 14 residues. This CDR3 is CASSYSAGAAEAFF. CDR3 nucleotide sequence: TGTGCCAGCAGTTATTCAGCAGGGGCAGCTGAAGCTTTCTTT.

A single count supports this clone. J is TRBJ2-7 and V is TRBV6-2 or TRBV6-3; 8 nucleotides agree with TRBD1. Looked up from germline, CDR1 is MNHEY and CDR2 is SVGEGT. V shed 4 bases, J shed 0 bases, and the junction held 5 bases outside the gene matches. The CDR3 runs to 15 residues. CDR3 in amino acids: CASSSITGGSYEQYF. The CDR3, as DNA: TGTGCCAGCAGTTCCATCACAGGGGGCTCCTACGAGCAGTACTTC.

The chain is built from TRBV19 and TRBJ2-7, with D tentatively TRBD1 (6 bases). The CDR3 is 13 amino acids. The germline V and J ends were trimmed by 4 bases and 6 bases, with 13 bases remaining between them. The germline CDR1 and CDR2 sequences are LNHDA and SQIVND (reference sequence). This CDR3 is CASSTTGTLEQYF. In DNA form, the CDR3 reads TGTGCCAGTAGTACCACCGGGACACTCGAGCAGTACTTC.

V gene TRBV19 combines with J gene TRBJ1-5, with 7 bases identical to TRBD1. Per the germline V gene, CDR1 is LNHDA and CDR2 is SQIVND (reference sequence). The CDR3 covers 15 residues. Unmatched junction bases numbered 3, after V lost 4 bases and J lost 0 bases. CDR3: CASSTTGNSNQPQHF. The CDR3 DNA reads TGTGCCAGTAGTACGACAGGGAATAGCAATCAGCCCCAGCATTTT. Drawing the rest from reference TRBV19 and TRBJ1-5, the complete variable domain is DGGITQSPKYLFRKEGQNVTLSCEQNLNHDAMYWYRQDPGQGLRLIYYSQIVNDFQKGDIAEGYSVSREKKESFPLTVTSAQKNPTAFYLCASSTTGNSNQPQHFGDGTRLSIL.

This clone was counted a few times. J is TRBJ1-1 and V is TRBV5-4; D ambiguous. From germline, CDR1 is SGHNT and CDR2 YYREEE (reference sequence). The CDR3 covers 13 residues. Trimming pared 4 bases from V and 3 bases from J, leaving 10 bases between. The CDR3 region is CASSDKADTEAFF. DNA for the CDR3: TGTGCCAGCAGCGACAAAGCGGACACTGAAGCTTTCTTT.

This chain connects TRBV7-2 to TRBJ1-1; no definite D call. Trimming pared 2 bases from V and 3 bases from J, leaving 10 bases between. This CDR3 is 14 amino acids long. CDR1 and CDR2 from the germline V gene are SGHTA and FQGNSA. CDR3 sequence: CASSLRNGDTEAFF. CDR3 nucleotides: TGTGCCAGCAGCTTACGGAACGGGGACACTGAAGCTTTCTTT.

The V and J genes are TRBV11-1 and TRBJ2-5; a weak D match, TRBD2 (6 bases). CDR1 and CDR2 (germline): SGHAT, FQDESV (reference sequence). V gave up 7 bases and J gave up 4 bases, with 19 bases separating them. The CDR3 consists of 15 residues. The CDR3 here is CASTSSGGSGETQYF. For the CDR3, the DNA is TGTGCCAGCACCAGCAGTGGGGGGTCGGGAGAGACCCAGTACTTC.

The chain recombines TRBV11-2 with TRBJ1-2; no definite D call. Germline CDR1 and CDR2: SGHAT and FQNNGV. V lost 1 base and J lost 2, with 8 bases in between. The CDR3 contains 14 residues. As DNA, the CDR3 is TGTGCCAGCAGCTTAGGCGGGGAGAACTATGGCTACACCTTC. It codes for CASSLGGENYGYTF. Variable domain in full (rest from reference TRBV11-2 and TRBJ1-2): EAGVAQSPRYKIIEKRQSVAFWCNPISGHATLYWYQQILGQGPKLLIQFQNNGVVDDSQLPKDRFSAERLKGVDSTLKIQPAKLEDSAVYLCASSLGGENYGYTFGSGTRLTVV.

The CDR3 DNA reads as TGCGCCAGCAGCCCGACAGGGGGAAGGTACGAGCAGTACTTC. It translates to CASSPTGGRYEQYF. This chain connects TRBV5-1 to TRBJ2-7; 9 nucleotides align to TRBD1. CDR1 and CDR2 from the germline V gene are SGHRS and YFSETQ. This CDR3 spans 14 amino acids. V lost 4 bases, J lost 4 bases, and 6 bases stayed unmatched.

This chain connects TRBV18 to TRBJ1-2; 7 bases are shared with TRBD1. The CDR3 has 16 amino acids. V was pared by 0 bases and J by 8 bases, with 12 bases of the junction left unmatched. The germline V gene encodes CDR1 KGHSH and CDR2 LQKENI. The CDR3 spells CASSPPSTGSKYGYTF. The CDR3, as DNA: TGTGCCAGCTCACCACCTTCGACAGGGAGTAAATACGGCTACACCTTC.

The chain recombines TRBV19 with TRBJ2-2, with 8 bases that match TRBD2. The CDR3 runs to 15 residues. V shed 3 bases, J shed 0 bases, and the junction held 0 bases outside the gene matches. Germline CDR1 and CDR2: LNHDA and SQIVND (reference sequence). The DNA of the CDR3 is TGTGCCAGTAGTATGACTAGCGCGAACACCGGGGAGCTGTTTTTT. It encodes CASSMTSANTGELFF.

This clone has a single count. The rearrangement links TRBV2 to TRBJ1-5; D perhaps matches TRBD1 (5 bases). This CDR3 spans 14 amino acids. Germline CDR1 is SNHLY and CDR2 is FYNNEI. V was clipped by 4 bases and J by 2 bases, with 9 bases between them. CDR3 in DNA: TGTGCCAGCAGTGGACCGGGGGGCAATCAGCCCCAGCATTTT. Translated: CASSGPGGNQPQHF.

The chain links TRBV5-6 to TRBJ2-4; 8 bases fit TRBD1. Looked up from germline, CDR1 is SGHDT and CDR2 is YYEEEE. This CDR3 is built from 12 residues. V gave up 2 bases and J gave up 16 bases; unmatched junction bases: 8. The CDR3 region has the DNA TGTGCCAGCAGCTTTCTGCGGACAGGGATTTACTTC. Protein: CASSFLRTGIYF.

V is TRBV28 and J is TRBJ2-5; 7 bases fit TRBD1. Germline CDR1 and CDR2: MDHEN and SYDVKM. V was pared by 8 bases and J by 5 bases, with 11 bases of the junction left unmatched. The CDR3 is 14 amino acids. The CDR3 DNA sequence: TGTGCCAGCCGAAGACAGGGCGGTGGGGAGACCCAGTACTTC. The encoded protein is CASRRQGGGETQYF.

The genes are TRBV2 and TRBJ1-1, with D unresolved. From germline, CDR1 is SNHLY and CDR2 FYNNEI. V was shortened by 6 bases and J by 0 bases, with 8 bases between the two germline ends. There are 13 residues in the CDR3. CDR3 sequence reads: CASSQQVNTEAFF. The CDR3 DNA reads TGTGCCAGCAGCCAACAAGTGAACACTGAAGCTTTCTTT.

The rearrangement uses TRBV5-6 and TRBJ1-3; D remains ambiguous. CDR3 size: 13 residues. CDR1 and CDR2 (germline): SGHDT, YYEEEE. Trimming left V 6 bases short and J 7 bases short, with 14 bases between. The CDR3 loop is CASTHRSGNTIYF. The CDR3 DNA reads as TGTGCCAGCACCCACCGTTCGGGTAACACCATATATTTT. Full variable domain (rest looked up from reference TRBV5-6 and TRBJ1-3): DAGVTQSPTHLIKTRGQQVTLRCSPKSGHDTVSWYQQALGQGPQFIFQYYEEEERQRGNFPDRFSGHQFPNYSSELNVNALLLGDSALYLCASTHRSGNTIYFGEGSWLTVV.

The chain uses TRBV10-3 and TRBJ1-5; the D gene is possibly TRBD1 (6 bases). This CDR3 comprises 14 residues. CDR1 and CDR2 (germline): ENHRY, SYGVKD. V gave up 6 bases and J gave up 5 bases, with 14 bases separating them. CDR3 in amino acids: CAISDGAGDQPQHF. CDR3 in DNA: TGTGCCATCAGCGATGGGGCAGGGGATCAGCCCCAGCATTTT.

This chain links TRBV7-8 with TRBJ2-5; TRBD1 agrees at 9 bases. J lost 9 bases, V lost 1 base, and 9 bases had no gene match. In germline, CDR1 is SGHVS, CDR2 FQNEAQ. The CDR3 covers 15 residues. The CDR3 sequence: CASSLVGQGIVAQYF. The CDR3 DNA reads TGTGCCAGCAGCTTAGTCGGACAGGGGATAGTGGCCCAGTACTTC.

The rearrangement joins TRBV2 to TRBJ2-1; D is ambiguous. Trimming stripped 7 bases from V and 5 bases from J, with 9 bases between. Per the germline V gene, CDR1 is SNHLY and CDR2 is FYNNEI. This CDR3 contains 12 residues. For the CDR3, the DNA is TGTGCCAGCAACCTAATACACAATGAGCAGTTCTTC. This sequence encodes CASNLIHNEQFF.

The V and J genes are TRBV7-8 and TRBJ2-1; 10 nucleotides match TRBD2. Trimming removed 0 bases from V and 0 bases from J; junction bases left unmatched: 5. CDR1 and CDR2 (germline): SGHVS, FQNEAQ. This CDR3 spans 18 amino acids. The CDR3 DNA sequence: TGTGCCAGCAGCTTAGCGGCTAGCGGGAGCCGCTCCTACAATGAGCAGTTCTTC. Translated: CASSLAASGSRSYNEQFF.

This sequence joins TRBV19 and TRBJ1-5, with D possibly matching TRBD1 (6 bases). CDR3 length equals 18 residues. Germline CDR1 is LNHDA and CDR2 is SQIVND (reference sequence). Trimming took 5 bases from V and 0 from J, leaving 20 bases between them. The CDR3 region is CASSLDSPKVYSNQPQHF. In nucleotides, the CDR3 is TGTGCCAGTAGTTTGGACAGTCCGAAAGTATATAGCAATCAGCCCCAGCATTTT.